Sequencing of this T cell receptor (beta chain) was carried out in a study of immune evolution from preneoplasia to lung adenocarcinoma. Whole-study findings and limits: Highest clonality occurred in KRAS-mutant, not EGFR-mutant or double wild-type, nodules.

The assay was immunoSEQ multiplex PCR, and TCRdb's table has in-frame clones only and misses some. Among some 2,900 clones listed, 88% were seen once. On this clone itself: What it binds is unknown.

CDR3 length equals 16 residues. The germline CDR1 and CDR2 sequences are SEHNR and FQNEAQ (reference sequence). The junction had 8 bases not matched to a gene; V was cut back by 5 bases and J by 4 bases. What was sequenced was FFPE invasive lung adenocarcinoma tissue. V gene TRBV7-9 combines with J gene TRBJ2-2; 9 bases are shared with TRBD1. This sequence originates from a person aged 65 to 85 with invasive lung adenocarcinoma. CDR3 region: CASSQQGALGTGELFF. CDR3 nucleotide sequence: TGTGCCAGCAGCCAACAGGGGGCACTGGGCACCGGGGAGCTGTTTTTT.